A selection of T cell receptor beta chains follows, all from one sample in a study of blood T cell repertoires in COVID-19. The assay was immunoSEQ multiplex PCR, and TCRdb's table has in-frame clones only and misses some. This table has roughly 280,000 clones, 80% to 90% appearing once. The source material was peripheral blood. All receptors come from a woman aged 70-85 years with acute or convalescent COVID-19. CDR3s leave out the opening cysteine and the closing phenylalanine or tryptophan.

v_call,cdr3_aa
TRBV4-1,ASSQAWTAGNTIY
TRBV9,ASSVGLTNEKLF
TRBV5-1,ASSLTGTGTDTQY
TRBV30,AWSLGQSYEQY
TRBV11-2,ASSSPPVNEQF
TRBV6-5,ASRGAGETQY
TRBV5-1,ACQTGRSGELF
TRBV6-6,ASSDGVYSNQPQH
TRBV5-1,ASSLVGLSTQY
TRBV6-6,ASSYRVTDTQY
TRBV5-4,ASSLEAQRGSETQY
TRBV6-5,ASSSGRRPDTQY
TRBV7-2,ASSLGPGLAEETQY
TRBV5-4,ASSQQGAETQY
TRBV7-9,ASSPRPWGQTEKLF
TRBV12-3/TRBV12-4,ASGREGTEAF
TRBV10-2,ASSEVRNGYT
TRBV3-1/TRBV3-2,ASSRDSRYGYT